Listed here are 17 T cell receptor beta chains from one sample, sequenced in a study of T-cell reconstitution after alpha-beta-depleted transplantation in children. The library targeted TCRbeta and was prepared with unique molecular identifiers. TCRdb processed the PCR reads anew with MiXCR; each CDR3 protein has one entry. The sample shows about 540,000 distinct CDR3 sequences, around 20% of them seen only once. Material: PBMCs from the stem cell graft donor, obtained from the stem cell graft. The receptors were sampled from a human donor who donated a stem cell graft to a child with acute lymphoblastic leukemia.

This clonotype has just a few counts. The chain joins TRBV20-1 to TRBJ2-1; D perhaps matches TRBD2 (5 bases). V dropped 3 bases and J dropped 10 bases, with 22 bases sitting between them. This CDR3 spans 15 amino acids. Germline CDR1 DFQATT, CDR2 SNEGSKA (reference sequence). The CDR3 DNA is TGCAGTGCTAGTCTCCCGGGGAGAGGAGGCTGGGAGCAGTTCTTC. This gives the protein CSASLPGRGGWEQFF.

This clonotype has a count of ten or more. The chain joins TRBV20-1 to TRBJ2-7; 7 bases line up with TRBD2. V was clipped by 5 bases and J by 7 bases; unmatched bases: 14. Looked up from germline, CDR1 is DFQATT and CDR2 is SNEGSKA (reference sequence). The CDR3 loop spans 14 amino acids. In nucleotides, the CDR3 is TGCAGTGCTCGCCGGGACTGGGGCGGGAGAGAGCAGTACTTC. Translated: CSARRDWGGREQYF.

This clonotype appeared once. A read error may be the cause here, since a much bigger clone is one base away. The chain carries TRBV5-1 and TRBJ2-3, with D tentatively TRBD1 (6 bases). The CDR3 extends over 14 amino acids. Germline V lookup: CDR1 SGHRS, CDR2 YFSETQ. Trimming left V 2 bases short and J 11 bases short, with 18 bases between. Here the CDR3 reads CASSLPSGVKRQYF. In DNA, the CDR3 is TGCGCCAGCAGCTTACCCTCAGGGGTCAAGAGGCAGTATTTT. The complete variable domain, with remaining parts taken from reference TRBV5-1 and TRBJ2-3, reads KAGVTQTPRYLIKTRGQQVTLSCSPISGHRSVSWYQQTPGQGLQFLFEYFSETQRNKGNFPGRFSGRQFSNSRSEMNVSTLELGDSALYLCASSLPSGVKRQYFGPGTRLTVL.

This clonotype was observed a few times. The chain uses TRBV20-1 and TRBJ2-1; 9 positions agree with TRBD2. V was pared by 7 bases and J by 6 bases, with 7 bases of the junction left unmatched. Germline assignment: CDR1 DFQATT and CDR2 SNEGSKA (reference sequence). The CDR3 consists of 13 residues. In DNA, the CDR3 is TGCAGTGGTAGGAGGGGACTAGCCAATGAGCAGTTCTTC. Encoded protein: CSGRRGLANEQFF.

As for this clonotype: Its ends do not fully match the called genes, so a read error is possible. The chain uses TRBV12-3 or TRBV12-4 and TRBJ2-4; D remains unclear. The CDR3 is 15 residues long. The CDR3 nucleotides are TGTGCGAGCAGCGCTTTGGGTGGTTCCAAAAACATTCAGTACTTC. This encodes CASSALGGSKNIQYF.

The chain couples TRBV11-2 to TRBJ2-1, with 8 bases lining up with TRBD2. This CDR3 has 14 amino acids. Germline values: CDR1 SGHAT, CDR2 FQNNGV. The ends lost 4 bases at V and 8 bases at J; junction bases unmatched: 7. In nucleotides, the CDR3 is TGTGCCAGCAGCTCTTGGACTAGCCGTGATGAGCAGTTCTTC. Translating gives CASSSWTSRDEQFF.

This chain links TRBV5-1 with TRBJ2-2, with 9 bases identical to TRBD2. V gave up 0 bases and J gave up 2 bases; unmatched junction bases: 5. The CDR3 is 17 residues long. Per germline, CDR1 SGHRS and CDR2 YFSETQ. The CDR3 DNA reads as TGCGCCAGCAGCTTGGCTGCGGGAGGGAGCAACACCGGGGAGCTGTTTTTT. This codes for CASSLAAGGSNTGELFF.

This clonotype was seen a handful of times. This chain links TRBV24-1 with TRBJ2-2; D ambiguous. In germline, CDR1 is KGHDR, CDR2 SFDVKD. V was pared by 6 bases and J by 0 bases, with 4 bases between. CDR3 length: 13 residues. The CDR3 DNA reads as TGTGCCACCAGTTCCGCGAACACCGGGGAGCTGTTTTTT. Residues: CATSSANTGELFF.

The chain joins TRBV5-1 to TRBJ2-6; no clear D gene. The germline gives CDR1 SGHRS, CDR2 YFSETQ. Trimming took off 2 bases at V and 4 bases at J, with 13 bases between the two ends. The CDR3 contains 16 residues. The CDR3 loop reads CASSFAPDPGANVLTF. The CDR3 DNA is TGCGCCAGCAGCTTCGCTCCCGACCCCGGGGCCAACGTCCTGACTTTC.

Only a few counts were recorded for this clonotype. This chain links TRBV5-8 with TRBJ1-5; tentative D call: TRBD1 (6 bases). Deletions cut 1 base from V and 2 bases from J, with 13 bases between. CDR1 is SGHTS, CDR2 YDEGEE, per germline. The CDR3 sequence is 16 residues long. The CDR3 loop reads CASSLMGARGNQPQHF. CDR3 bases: TGTGCCAGCAGCTTGATGGGGGCGCGGGGCAATCAGCCCCAGCATTTT.

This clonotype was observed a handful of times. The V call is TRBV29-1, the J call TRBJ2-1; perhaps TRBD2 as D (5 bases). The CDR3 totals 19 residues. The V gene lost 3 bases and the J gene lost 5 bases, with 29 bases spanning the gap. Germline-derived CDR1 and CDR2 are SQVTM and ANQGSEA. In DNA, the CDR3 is TGCAGCGTTGAGGGGTTGTTCGATCCCCGGGGTCGACGGGACAATGAGCAGTTCTTC. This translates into CSVEGLFDPRGRRDNEQFF.

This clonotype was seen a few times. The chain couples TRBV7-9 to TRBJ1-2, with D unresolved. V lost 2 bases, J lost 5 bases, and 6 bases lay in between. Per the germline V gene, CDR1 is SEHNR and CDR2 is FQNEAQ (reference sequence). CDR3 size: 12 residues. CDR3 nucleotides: TGTGCCAGCAGCTTATCTGCTTATGGCTACACCTTC. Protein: CASSLSAYGYTF. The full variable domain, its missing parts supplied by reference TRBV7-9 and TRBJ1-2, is DTGVSQNPRHKITKRGQNVTFRCDPISEHNRLYWYRQTLGQGPEFLTYFQNEAQLEKSRLLSDRFSAERPKGSFSTLEIQRTEQGDSAMYLCASSLSAYGYTFGSGTRLTVV.

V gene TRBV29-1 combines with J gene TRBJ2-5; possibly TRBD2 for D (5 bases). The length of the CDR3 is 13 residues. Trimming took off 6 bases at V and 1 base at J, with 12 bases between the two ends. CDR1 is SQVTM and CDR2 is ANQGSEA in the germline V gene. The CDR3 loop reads CSVLRALQETQYF. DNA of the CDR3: TGCAGCGTCTTGCGGGCGCTCCAAGAGACCCAGTACTTC.

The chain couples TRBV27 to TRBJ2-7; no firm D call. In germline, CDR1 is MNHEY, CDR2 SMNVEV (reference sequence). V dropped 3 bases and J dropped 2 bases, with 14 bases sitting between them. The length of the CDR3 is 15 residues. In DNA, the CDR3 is TGTGCCAGCAGTTTGGCCCCCCACGCAGCCTACGAGCAGTACTTC. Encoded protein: CASSLAPHAAYEQYF.

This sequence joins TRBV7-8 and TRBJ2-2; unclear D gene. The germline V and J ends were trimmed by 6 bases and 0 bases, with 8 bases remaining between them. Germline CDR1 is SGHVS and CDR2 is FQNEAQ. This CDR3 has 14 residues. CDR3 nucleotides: TGTGCCAGCAGGAGCCGGGCGAACACCGGGGAGCTGTTTTTT. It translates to CASRSRANTGELFF.

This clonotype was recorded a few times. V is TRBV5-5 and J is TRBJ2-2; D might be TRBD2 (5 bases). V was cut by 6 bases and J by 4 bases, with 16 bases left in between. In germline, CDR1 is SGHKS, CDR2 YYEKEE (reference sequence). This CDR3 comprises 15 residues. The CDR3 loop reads CASILTPGVTGELFF. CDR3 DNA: TGTGCCAGCATCCTGACCCCCGGGGTCACCGGGGAGCTGTTTTTT.

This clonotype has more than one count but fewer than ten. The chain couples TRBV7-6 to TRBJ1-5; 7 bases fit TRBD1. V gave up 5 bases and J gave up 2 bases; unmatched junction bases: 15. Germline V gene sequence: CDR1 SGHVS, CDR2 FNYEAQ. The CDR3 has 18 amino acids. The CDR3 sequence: CASSARAQGSGGNQPQHF. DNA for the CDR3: TGTGCCAGCAGCGCCCGGGCACAGGGGTCCGGGGGCAATCAGCCCCAGCATTTT. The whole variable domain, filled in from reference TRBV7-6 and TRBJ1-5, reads GAGVSQSPRYKVTKRGQDVALRCDPISGHVSLYWYRQALGQGPEFLTYFNYEAQQDKSGLPNDRFSAERPEGSISTLTIQRTEQRDSAMYRCASSARAQGSGGNQPQHFGDGTRLSIL.